The entry below describes one T cell receptor beta chain. Antigen specificity is unknown. Terminally differentiated effector memory CD45RA+ cells were excluded from the naive CD8 cells, which were CD45RO-negative and positively selected for CCR7. Free of recent acute infections or vaccinations, the donors were healthy HIV-negative adults. Here immunoSEQ multiplex PCR was the method, and the copy in TCRdb shows in-frame clones only, minus some. Of around 2,000,000 clones listed, approximately 94% are singletons. The sample comes from a study of shared clonotypes between healthy human individuals. Study observations and caveats: Shared clonotypes across all four donors exceeded non-shared ones in generation probability. In general, naive subsets displayed greater estimated richness than memory subsets did.

The CDR3 runs to 15 residues. V lost 4 bases, J lost 0 bases, and 10 bases lay in between. Germline V gene sequence: CDR1 SGHTS, CDR2 YDEGEE. The sequence came from a man aged 18 to 30 in good health. Some clones in this sample may be carry-over from other donors' samples. The chain combines TRBV5-8 with TRBJ1-4; possible D gene TRBD1, 6 bases. Sequenced sample: naive CD8+ T cells from PBMCs. As DNA, the CDR3 is TGTGCCAGCAGCCTGGACAGTGCAACTAATGAAAAACTGTTTTTT. Protein sequence: CASSLDSATNEKLFF. Looking up the rest from reference TRBV5-8 and TRBJ1-4 gives the full variable domain: EAGVTQSPTHLIKTRGQQATLRCSPISGHTSVYWYQQALGLGLQFLLWYDEGEERNRGNFPPRFSGRQFPNYSSELNVNALELEDSALYLCASSLDSATNEKLFFGSGTQLSVL.